These 30 T cell receptor beta chains were sequenced from one sample in a study of blood T cell repertoires in COVID-19. Sequencing was performed with immunoSEQ multiplex PCR; in TCRdb, only in-frame clones are kept and a portion is missing. The sample holds over 250,000 clones, approximately 91% seen once. Sample: peripheral blood. The receptors here all came from a person between 18 and 35 years old with COVID-19, enrolled during active disease.

The V call is TRBV28, the J call TRBJ1-5; no clear D gene. Germline V lookup: CDR1 MDHEN, CDR2 SYDVKM. The length of the CDR3 is 15 residues. Trimming left V 1 base short and J 7 bases short, with 14 bases between. This CDR3 reads CASSLFTDDWQPQHF. CDR3 in DNA: TGTGCCAGCAGTTTATTTACAGATGATTGGCAGCCCCAGCATTTT.

The chain has TRBV7-2 and TRBJ2-5, with 7 nucleotides matching TRBD2. The V segment lost 8 bases and the J segment 2 bases; nucleotides outside the gene matches: 11. The germline gives CDR1 SGHTA, CDR2 FQGNSA. The CDR3 extends over 15 amino acids. CDR3 in DNA: TGTGCCAGCCTTGTCGAAGAGCGGGAACAAGAGACCCAGTACTTC. It yields the protein CASLVEEREQETQYF.

The chain has TRBV28 and TRBJ1-6; 7 bases agree with TRBD1. From germline, CDR1 is MDHEN and CDR2 SYDVKM. V lost 6 bases to trimming and J lost 7 bases; unmatched junction nucleotides: 6. The CDR3 is 14 residues long. The CDR3 region has the DNA TGTGCCAGCAGAACCGGGACAGCAAATTCACCCCTCCACTTT. Translated, it gives CASRTGTANSPLHF.

The V and J genes are TRBV11-1 and TRBJ1-6; D is possibly TRBD1 (6 bases). CDR3 size: 13 residues. The V gene's germline CDR1 is SGHAT and CDR2 FQDESV (reference sequence). V was pared by 7 bases and J by 5 bases, with 9 bases between. CDR3 amino acids: CASTWTDNSPLHF. The CDR3 nucleotides read TGTGCCAGCACCTGGACAGATAATTCACCCCTCCACTTT.

This rearrangement joins TRBV2 to TRBJ2-2, with D perhaps matching TRBD1 (6 bases). The CDR3 length is 11 residues. Trimming shortened V by 10 bases and J by 6 bases, and 9 bases separated the two germline ends. CDR1 SNHLY and CDR2 FYNNEI come from the germline V gene. The CDR3 is CATQGSGELFF. DNA of the CDR3: TGTGCCACGCAGGGGTCCGGGGAGCTGTTTTTT.

This clone was observed once. The V call is TRBV2, the J call TRBJ2-5; TRBD2 might be the D (6 bases). Trimming removed 0 bases from V and 5 bases from J, with 10 bases in between. The CDR3 is 14 amino acids. Germline V gene lookup returns CDR1 SNHLY and CDR2 FYNNEI. This CDR3 is CASSEASSVETQYF. The CDR3 DNA reads TGTGCCAGCAGTGAAGCGTCTAGCGTCGAGACCCAGTACTTC. The whole variable domain, remainder taken from reference TRBV2 and TRBJ2-5, is EPEVTQTPSHQVTQMGQEVILRCVPISNHLYFYWYRQILGQKVEFLVSFYNNEISEKSEIFDDQFSVERPDGSNFTLKIRSTKLEDSAMYFCASSEASSVETQYFGPGTRLLVL.

The chain recombines TRBV6-1 with TRBJ2-3, with a weak D call TRBD2 (6 bases). CDR3 length: 16 residues. Germline lookup yields CDR1 MNHNS and CDR2 SASEGT. Trimming left V 0 bases short and J 0 bases short, with 10 bases between. CDR3 nucleotide sequence: TGTGCCAGCAGTGAAGCGCGGCTAGCGAGCACAGATACGCAGTATTTT. Its translation is CASSEARLASTDTQYF.

The chain has TRBV5-4 and TRBJ2-7; 8 bases line up with TRBD1. Germline V gene lookup returns CDR1 SGHNT and CDR2 YYREEE (reference sequence). With 4 bases clipped from V and 3 bases from J, the junction kept 9 bases outside the gene matches. CDR3 size: 15 residues. CDR3 bases: TGTGCCAGCAGCCCCGACAGGGGCAAGCTCTACGAGCAGTACTTC. Amino acid sequence: CASSPDRGKLYEQYF.

This clone came up once. The CDR3 reads CASSRTSGFYNEQFF. The CDR3 region has the DNA TGTGCCAGCAGCCGAACTAGCGGGTTCTACAATGAGCAGTTCTTC. The genes are TRBV28 and TRBJ2-1; TRBD2 aligns across 9 bases. CDR3 length equals 15 residues. V shed 6 bases and J 3 bases; nucleotides not matched to a gene: 6. The germline gives CDR1 MDHEN, CDR2 SYDVKM. Full variable domain (outside the CDR3, taken from reference TRBV28 and TRBJ2-1): DVKVTQSSRYLVKRTGEKVFLECVQDMDHENMFWYRQDPGLGLRLIYFSYDVKMKEKGDIPEGYSVSREKKERFSLILESASTNQTSMYLCASSRTSGFYNEQFFGPGTRLTVL.

This chain joins TRBV20-1 and TRBJ2-3, with a possible D match to TRBD2 (6 bases). The CDR3 consists of 11 residues. CDR1 and CDR2 from the germline V gene are DFQATT and SNEGSKA (reference sequence). The CDR3: CGGLRTDTQYF. For the CDR3, the DNA is TGCGGCGGACTACGCACAGATACGCAGTATTTT.

This chain joins TRBV12-3 or TRBV12-4 and TRBJ2-1, with 7 bases aligning to TRBD1. This CDR3 is built from 13 residues. V trimming: 4 bases; J trimming: 5 bases; junction bases outside the gene matches: 2. The CDR3 sequence is CASSWDRNNEQFF. DNA of the CDR3: TGTGCCAGCAGTTGGGACAGAAACAATGAGCAGTTCTTC.

The chain employs TRBV6-2 or TRBV6-3 and TRBJ2-1, with 9 bases aligning to TRBD2. After removal of 0 bases from V and 0 bases from J, the junction contained 15 bases not matched to a gene. Germline V lookup: CDR1 MNHEY, CDR2 SVGEGT. The CDR3 extends over 21 amino acids. The CDR3 DNA sequence: TGTGCCAGCAGTTACTCTCCACTCGAAATTAGCGGGGGCTTCTCCTACAATGAGCAGTTCTTC. This encodes CASSYSPLEISGGFSYNEQFF.

The CDR3 DNA is TGCGCCAGCAGCTTGGGAGGAAACCGCCAAGAGACCCAGTACTTC. Protein: CASSLGGNRQETQYF. This chain uses TRBV5-1 with TRBJ2-5, with D uncertain. This CDR3 has 15 amino acids. The germline gives CDR1 SGHRS, CDR2 YFSETQ. Between the trimmed V and J ends, which lost 0 bases and 1 base, there was a span of 10 bases.

The J gene is TRBJ1-4, the V gene TRBV9; TRBD1 is a possible D gene (5 bases). The CDR3 runs to 15 residues. Per the germline V gene, CDR1 is SGDLS and CDR2 is YYNGEE. Trimming removed 4 bases from V and 5 bases from J, with 15 bases in between. The CDR3 is CASSPRGAPNEKLFF. CDR3 sequence (DNA): TGTGCCAGCAGCCCTCGTGGGGCACCAAATGAAAAACTGTTTTTT.

This clone appeared once. V and J are TRBV14 and TRBJ2-1, with D perhaps matching TRBD1 (6 bases). The CDR3 has 15 amino acids. CDR1 is SGHDN and CDR2 is FVKESK in the germline V gene. The germline V and J ends were trimmed by 1 base and 9 bases, with 16 bases remaining between them. DNA for the CDR3: TGTGCCAGCAGCCAAGGGGGCAGGGGTAGTGGTGAGCAGTTCTTC. Translating it yields CASSQGGRGSGEQFF.

The chain carries TRBV2 and TRBJ2-7, with D perhaps matching TRBD2 (5 bases). The CDR3 is 13 residues long. CDR1 is SNHLY, CDR2 FYNNEI, per germline. Between the trimmed V and J ends, which lost 5 bases and 3 bases, there was a span of 11 bases. The CDR3 sequence: CASSLAKIYEQYF. As DNA, the CDR3 is TGTGCCAGCAGTCTAGCCAAAATCTACGAGCAGTACTTC.

The chain links TRBV19 to TRBJ2-2; possibly TRBD1 for D (5 bases). In germline, CDR1 is LNHDA, CDR2 SQIVND (reference sequence). V lost 3 bases to trimming and J lost 7 bases, with 18 bases between them. This CDR3 is 16 amino acids long. As DNA, the CDR3 is TGTGCCAGTAGTATTGCGAGGACCGCAGGGATCGGGGAGCTGTTTTTT. It yields the protein CASSIARTAGIGELFF.

The rearrangement uses TRBV4-1 and TRBJ2-5; 8 bases map to TRBD2. With V trimmed by 0 bases and J by 4 bases, 7 bases remained unmatched. CDR3 length equals 16 residues. Germline V gene sequence: CDR1 MGHRA, CDR2 YSYEKL. The DNA of the CDR3 is TGCGCCAGCAGCCAAGATGAGCGGGGGATGGGAGAGACCCAGTACTTC. It is translated as CASSQDERGMGETQYF.

The chain is built from TRBV19 and TRBJ2-4; 8 positions match TRBD2. The CDR3 has 18 residues. After removal of 5 bases from V and 0 bases from J, the junction contained 12 bases not matched to a gene. CDR1 LNHDA and CDR2 SQIVND come from the germline V gene (reference sequence). Here the CDR3 DNA reads TGTGCCAGTAGTGCGGGACTAGGACACCCTCTAGCCAAAAACATTCAGTACTTC. It is translated as CASSAGLGHPLAKNIQYF.

The chain carries TRBV6-4 and TRBJ1-5, with TRBD1 identical over 12 bases. Germline V CDR1 and CDR2: MRHNA, SNTAGT. Trimming removed 7 bases from V and 0 bases from J; junction bases left unmatched: 4. CDR3 length equals 16 residues. The CDR3 region is CASIRDRGHSNQPQHF. CDR3 DNA sequence: TGTGCCAGCATTCGGGACAGGGGGCATAGCAATCAGCCCCAGCATTTT.

The V and J genes are TRBV5-1 and TRBJ1-1; 8 positions match TRBD1. V was pared by 5 bases and J by 6 bases, with 12 bases of the junction left unmatched. The germline gives CDR1 SGHRS, CDR2 YFSETQ. The CDR3 is 15 amino acids. CDR3 amino acids: CASSRDLQGVPEAFF. CDR3 sequence (DNA): TGCGCCAGCAGTAGGGATTTACAGGGGGTACCTGAAGCTTTCTTT.

The chain employs TRBV19 and TRBJ2-2, with 7 nucleotides matching TRBD1. The trim removed 3 bases at V and 5 bases at J, leaving 9 bases unmatched. This CDR3 is 16 amino acids long. Germline CDR1 and CDR2: LNHDA and SQIVND (reference sequence). CDR3 loop: CASSMAGGFGTGELFF. CDR3 coding DNA: TGTGCCAGTAGTATGGCAGGGGGATTCGGTACCGGGGAGCTGTTTTTT.

The chain joins TRBV5-5 to TRBJ2-1; TRBD2 matches at 7 bases. The CDR3 extends over 16 amino acids. Germline lookup yields CDR1 SGHKS and CDR2 YYEKEE (reference sequence). After removal of 4 bases from V and 7 bases from J, the junction contained 14 bases not matched to a gene. The CDR3 bases are TGTGCCAGCAGCCGGCAGACTAGCCCCTCTGGAAATGAGCAGTTCTTC. Protein product: CASSRQTSPSGNEQFF.

This chain connects TRBV3-1 (or the pseudogene TRBV3-2) to TRBJ1-3; D uncertain. The CDR3 is 11 residues long. Germline V gives CDR1 LGHDT, CDR2 YNNKEL (reference sequence). V was pared by 8 bases and J by 2 bases, with 4 bases between. CDR3 DNA sequence: TGTGCCAGCGGGCCTGGAAACACCATATATTTT. This sequence encodes CASGPGNTIYF.

The chain has TRBV28 and TRBJ1-2; 7 nucleotides agree with TRBD1. J gave up 3 bases and V 2 bases, and 15 bases lay outside the gene matches. This CDR3 is built from 18 residues. CDR1 and CDR2 (germline): MDHEN, SYDVKM. CDR3: CASSLRARGPTTDYGYTF. For the CDR3, the DNA is TGTGCCAGCAGTTTAAGGGCGAGGGGGCCCACTACGGACTATGGCTACACCTTC.

Only a few counts were recorded for this clone. The chain couples TRBV27 to TRBJ1-4; D is perhaps TRBD1 (5 bases). CDR1 is MNHEY and CDR2 is SMNVEV in the germline V gene (reference sequence). Trimming left V 8 bases short and J 11 bases short, with 12 bases between. This CDR3 contains 11 residues. In nucleotides, the CDR3 is TGTGCCAGCGGGGATGGGGCCAAACTGTTTTTT. It codes for CASGDGAKLFF.

The genes are TRBV11-2 and TRBJ2-7; D might be TRBD2 (5 bases). CDR3 length: 13 residues. Trimming shortened V by 4 bases and J by 7 bases, and 14 bases separated the two germline ends. From germline, CDR1 is SGHAT and CDR2 FQNNGV. The CDR3 region is CASSSGFLGEQYF. The CDR3 DNA sequence: TGTGCCAGCAGCTCGGGGTTTCTTGGGGAGCAGTACTTC. The complete variable domain, with remaining parts taken from reference TRBV11-2 and TRBJ2-7, reads EAGVAQSPRYKIIEKRQSVAFWCNPISGHATLYWYQQILGQGPKLLIQFQNNGVVDDSQLPKDRFSAERLKGVDSTLKIQPAKLEDSAVYLCASSSGFLGEQYFGPGTRLTVT.

This chain uses TRBV7-9 with TRBJ2-3, with 11 nucleotides matching TRBD1. After removal of 5 bases from V and 4 bases from J, the junction contained 17 bases not matched to a gene. This CDR3 has 19 residues. CDR1 is SEHNR, CDR2 FQNEAQ, per germline (reference sequence). CDR3 loop: CASSKPGQGVSPVADTQYF. The CDR3 DNA sequence: TGTGCCAGCAGCAAACCGGGACAGGGGGTGAGTCCCGTTGCAGATACGCAGTATTTT.

The rearrangement links TRBV4-2 to TRBJ1-1; D is undetermined. The V end was cut by 4 bases, the J end by 1 base, with 16 bases between. The CDR3 has 16 residues. The germline V gene has CDR1 LGHNA and CDR2 YNFKEQ. The chain's CDR3 is CASSPTSGGANTEAFF. CDR3 coding DNA: TGTGCCAGCAGCCCGACGAGTGGAGGTGCGAACACTGAAGCTTTCTTT.

The rearrangement links TRBV20-1 to TRBJ2-3; D is unclear. The CDR3 has 11 residues. The V end lost 0 bases, the J end lost 5 bases, and 3 bases lay between the germline ends. Looked up from germline, CDR1 is DFQATT and CDR2 is SNEGSKA (reference sequence). DNA for the CDR3: TGCAGTGCTAGAGATCTAGATACGCAGTATTTT. Amino acids: CSARDLDTQYF.